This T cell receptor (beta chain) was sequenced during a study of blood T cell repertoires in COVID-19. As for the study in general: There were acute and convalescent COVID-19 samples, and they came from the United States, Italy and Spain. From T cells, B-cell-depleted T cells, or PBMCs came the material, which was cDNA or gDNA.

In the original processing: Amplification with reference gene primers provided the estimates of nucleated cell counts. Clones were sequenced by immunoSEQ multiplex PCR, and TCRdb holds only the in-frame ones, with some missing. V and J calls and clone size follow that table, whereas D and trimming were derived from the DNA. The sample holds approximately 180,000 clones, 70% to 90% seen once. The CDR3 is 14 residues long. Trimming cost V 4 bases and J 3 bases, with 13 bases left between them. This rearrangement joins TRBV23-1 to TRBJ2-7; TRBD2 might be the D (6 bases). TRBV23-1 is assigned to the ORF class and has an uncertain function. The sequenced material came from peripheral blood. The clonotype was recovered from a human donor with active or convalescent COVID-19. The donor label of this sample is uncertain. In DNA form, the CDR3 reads TGCGCCAGCAGTCCCAGGACTACCCTCTACGAGCAGTACTTC. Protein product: CASSPRTTLYEQYF.